The rows below give T cell receptor beta chains drawn from one sample of a study of blood T cells in healthy people across ages. TCRdb re-called the 5' RACE reads with MiXCR, one entry per CDR3 protein. This sample yields about 640,000 distinct CDR3 sequences, of which 35% to 50% are seen a single time; 25% to 35% belongs to the top ten. The sample comprised blood. The source of these receptors is a man older than 75 in good health. CDR3s include the opening cysteine and the closing phenylalanine or tryptophan. A D gene is named only where the DNA matches it firmly. Clone size is given for some rows only: seen once, a few or many times, or a class if the clone is expanded.

J | D | size | length | V | CDR3 | DNA
TRBJ2-7 | - | few | 14 | TRBV15 | CATSGKGGSYEQYF | TGTGCCACCAGCGGGAAGGGCGGATCCTACGAGCAGTACTTC
TRBJ1-1 | TRBD1 | - | 14 | TRBV7-2 | CASSSYTGGTEAFF | TGTGCCAGCAGCTCGTACACAGGGGGCACTGAAGCTTTCTTT
TRBJ2-1 | - | - | 14 | TRBV6-1 | CASSGTGPYNGQFF | TGTGCCAGCAGTGGTACAGGGCCCTACAATGGGCAGTTCTTC
TRBJ1-1 | - | - | 16 | TRBV7-2 | CASSDTKGGVGTEAFF | TGTGCCAGCAGTGACACAAAAGGGGGGGTTGGCACTGAAGCTTTCTTC
TRBJ2-2 | - | few | 12 | TRBV20-1 | CSAAGPPTELFF | TGCAGTGCGGCCGGGCCCCCCACGGAGCTGTTTTTT
TRBJ2-7 | TRBD2 | - | 13 | TRBV20-1 | CSAGSGRVYEQYF | TGCAGTGCCGGAAGCGGGAGGGTTTACGAGCAGTACTTC
TRBJ2-6 | - | - | 11 | TRBV27 | CARPGANVLTF | TGTGCCAGACCGGGAGCCAACGTCCTGACTTTC
TRBJ2-7 | TRBD2 | few | 15 | TRBV5-1 | CASSETSASYNEQYF | TGCGCCAGCAGCGAGACTAGCGCCTCCTACAATGAGCAGTACTTC
TRBJ2-7 | - | - | 16 | TRBV7-2 | CASSLTTGYTPYEQYF | TGTGCCAGCAGCTTAACTACAGGATACACCCCCTACGAGCAGTACTTC
TRBJ2-7 | - | many | 11 | TRBV6-2/TRBV6-3 | CASSYLYEQYF | TGTGCCAGCAGCTACCTCTACGAGCAGTACTTC
TRBJ2-3 | - | few | 14 | TRBV29-1 | CSVTPSGSTDTQYF | TGCAGCGTGACCCCCTCTGGCAGCACAGATACGCAGTATTTT
TRBJ2-1 | - | - | 11 | TRBV10-3 | CARASSCVQFF | TGTGCCAGAGCGTCCAGTTGCGTGCAGTTCTTC
TRBJ1-2 | - | - | 14 | TRBV3-1 | CASSQGQTNYGYTF | TGTGCCAGCAGCCAGGGACAAACTAACTATGGCTACACCTTC
TRBJ1-2 | - | - | 15 | TRBV3-1 | CASSPWDNFNYGYTF | TGTGCCAGCAGCCCTTGGGACAACTTTAACTATGGCTACACCTTC
TRBJ2-1 | - | - | 11 | TRBV19 | CASSIRDEQFF | TGTGCCAGTAGTATCAGGGATGAGCAGTTCTTC
TRBJ2-3 | TRBD1 | - | 15 | TRBV30 | CAWTRTGGIGDTQYF | TGTGCCTGGACCAGGACAGGGGGTATCGGAGATACGCAGTATTTT
TRBJ2-3 | TRBD2 | - | 14 | TRBV20-1 | CSARGGGAGDTQYF | TGCAGTGCTAGAGGCGGGGGGGCCGGCGATACGCAGTATTTT
TRBJ2-3 | - | few | 21 | TRBV7-6 | CASSLGGGRAARSGRTDTQYF | TGTGCCAGCAGCTTGGGCGGCGGTCGGGCTGCGAGGTCGGGTCGGACAGATACGCAGTATTTT
TRBJ1-5 | - | - | 14 | TRBV19 | CATRGAGSNQPQHF | TGTGCCACCCGAGGGGCAGGAAGCAATCAGCCCCAGCATTTT
TRBJ1-1 | - | - | 11 | TRBV20-1 | CSATLYGLAFF | TGCAGTGCTACGCTCTACGGGTTAGCTTTCTTT
TRBJ2-1 | TRBD2 | few | 16 | TRBV9 | CASSTQLAGGPNEQFF | TGTGCCAGCAGCACCCAACTAGCGGGGGGGCCGAATGAGCAGTTCTTC
TRBJ2-7 | TRBD1 | - | 17 | TRBV5-1 | CANSRDVTGEFPYEQYF | TGCGCCAACAGCAGAGACGTAACAGGGGAGTTTCCCTACGAGCAGTACTTC
TRBJ2-7 | TRBD2 | once | 16 | TRBV6-2/TRBV6-3 | CASSSPTSGTYNEQYF | TGTGCCAGCAGTTCCCCGACTAGCGGGACCTACAATGAGCAGTACTTC
TRBJ2-5 | TRBD1 | few | 15 | TRBV5-1 | CASSQATGVLETQYF | TGCGCCAGCAGCCAGGCCACAGGGGTTCTAGAGACCCAGTACTTC
TRBJ2-7 | - | - | 15 | TRBV25-1 | CASSDDRSPLREQYF | TGTGCCAGCAGCGACGACAGGTCTCCCCTACGAGAGCAGTACTTC
TRBJ2-7 | - | few | 13 | TRBV6-6 | CASSTSPAWEQYF | TGTGCCAGCAGTACCTCACCAGCCTGGGAGCAGTACTTC
TRBJ2-1 | TRBD2 | - | 16 | TRBV13 | CASSLDGTSGNNEQFF | TGTGCCAGCAGCTTAGATGGGACTAGCGGCAACAATGAGCAGTTCTTC
TRBJ2-5 | - | - | 13 | TRBV29-1 | CSAGGTPKETQYF | TGCAGCGCCGGAGGAACGCCAAAGGAGACCCAGTACTTC
TRBJ1-2 | - | - | 15 | TRBV6-1 | CASSEALPSGYGYTF | TGTGCCAGCAGTGAAGCGCTTCCATCGGGCTATGGCTACACCTTC
TRBJ2-3 | - | - | 11 | TRBV20-1 | CSASQKDTQYF | TGCAGTGCTAGTCAGAAAGATACGCAGTATTTT
TRBJ2-7 | TRBD2 | - | 13 | TRBV4-3 | CASSQGLALEQYF | TGCGCCAGCAGCCAGGGACTAGCGCTCGAGCAGTACTTC
TRBJ2-7 | - | - | 15 | TRBV5-1 | CASSQQGPGAYEQYF | TGCGCCAGCAGCCAACAGGGCCCTGGGGCATACGAGCAGTACTTC
TRBJ1-2 | - | few | 14 | TRBV6-2/TRBV6-3 | CASSSAGTNYGYTF | TGTGCCAGCAGTTCCGCCGGGACTAACTATGGCTACACCTTC
TRBJ2-3 | TRBD1 | - | 16 | TRBV3-1 | CASSQVQGRWAETQYF | TGTGCCAGCAGCCAGGTACAGGGGCGCTGGGCAGAGACGCAGTATTTT
TRBJ1-2 | TRBD1 | - | 14 | TRBV28 | CASSSTGTGDGYTF | TGTGCCAGCAGTTCAACCGGGACAGGGGATGGCTACACCTTC
TRBJ2-4 | - | few | 13 | TRBV20-1 | CSATGAYKNIQYF | TGCAGTGCCACGGGGGCCTACAAAAACATTCAGTACTTC
TRBJ2-7 | TRBD1 | - | 13 | TRBV10-3 | CAIRVQGAYEQYF | TGTGCCATCAGGGTACAGGGGGCGTACGAGCAGTACTTC
TRBJ2-7 | - | - | 13 | TRBV25-1 | CASSGQAAYEQYF | TGTGCCAGCAGTGGGCAGGCTGCCTACGAGCAGTACTTC
TRBJ1-1 | - | - | 15 | TRBV7-9 | CASSLEGLRTAEAFF | TGTGCCAGCAGCTTAGAGGGCCTTCGGACCGCTGAAGCTTTCTTT